Below are 23 T cell receptor beta chains sequenced from a single sample in a study of blood T cell repertoires in COVID-19. Assay used: immunoSEQ multiplex PCR; TCRdb lists only in-frame clones, some missing. This table has 90,000 to 110,000 clones, roughly 79% appearing once. The material sequenced was peripheral blood. These receptor sequences come from a man of 80 years or more with acute or convalescent COVID-19.

This chain uses TRBV11-3 with TRBJ2-1, with TRBD1 identical over 7 bases. V dropped 3 bases and J dropped 9; count of bases not matched to a gene: 11. The CDR3 sequence is 15 residues long. Germline-derived CDR1 and CDR2 are SGHNT and YENEEA. The CDR3, as DNA: TGTGCCAGCAGCTTTAACAGGGGCCTCTCGGGTGAGCAGTTCTTC. This codes for CASSFNRGLSGEQFF. The whole variable domain, filled in from reference TRBV11-3 and TRBJ2-1, reads EAGVVQSPRYKIIEKKQPVAFWCNPISGHNTLYWYLQNLGQGPELLIRYENEEAVDDSQLPKDRFSAERLKGVDSTLKIQPAELGDSAVYLCASSFNRGLSGEQFFGPGTRLTVL.

V gene TRBV5-1 combines with J gene TRBJ1-1; no reliable D call. V lost 2 bases and J lost 0, with 5 bases in between. The CDR3 runs 13 residues. CDR1 is SGHRS, CDR2 YFSETQ, per germline. The CDR3 loop is CASSLQLNTEAFF. The CDR3 nucleotides read TGCGCCAGCAGCTTACAGTTGAACACTGAAGCTTTCTTT.

This clone was seen once. This chain uses TRBV18 with TRBJ2-7; a weak D match, TRBD1 (5 bases). This CDR3 contains 14 residues. Germline loops: CDR1 KGHSH, CDR2 LQKENI. V was clipped by 2 bases and J by 0 bases, with 8 bases between them. As DNA, the CDR3 is TGTGCCAGCTCACCAGGGGCCCCCTCCTACGAGCAGTACTTC. Translated: CASSPGAPSYEQYF.

This chain uses TRBV29-1 with TRBJ2-5; 9 bases fit TRBD1. Germline V gene lookup returns CDR1 SQVTM and CDR2 ANQGSEA. Trimming removed 7 bases from V and 1 base from J; junction bases left unmatched: 7. The CDR3 runs to 14 residues. The chain's CDR3 is CSARDRAFQETQYF. CDR3 DNA sequence: TGCAGCGCCAGGGACAGGGCCTTCCAAGAGACCCAGTACTTC. Together with reference TRBV29-1 and TRBJ2-5, the CDR3 gives the full variable domain: SAVISQKPSRDICQRGTSLTIQCQVDSQVTMMFWYRQQPGQSLTLIATANQGSEATYESGFVIDKFPISRPNLTFSTLTVSNMSPEDSSIYLCSARDRAFQETQYFGPGTRLLVL.

J is TRBJ1-5 and V is TRBV4-2, with 9 positions matching TRBD1. The CDR3 runs to 15 residues. Trimming took 3 bases from V and 8 from J; bases not matched to a gene: 8. Germline values: CDR1 LGHNA, CDR2 YNFKEQ. CDR3 region: CASSQGTGGAEPQHF. The CDR3 DNA follows: TGTGCCAGCAGCCAGGGCACAGGGGGCGCGGAGCCCCAGCATTTT.

This rearrangement joins TRBV29-1 to TRBJ2-3; a weak D match, TRBD2 (7 bases). CDR3 length: 16 amino acids. Germline V gene lookup returns CDR1 SQVTM and CDR2 ANQGSEA. Trimming removed 2 bases at V and 4 bases at J, with 19 bases between. The CDR3 region is CSVERGGSGVADTQYF. CDR3 DNA: TGCAGCGTTGAAAGGGGGGGCAGCGGGGTGGCAGATACGCAGTATTTT.

The chain combines TRBV6-5 with TRBJ2-7, with 8 positions matching TRBD1. Trimming cost V 5 bases and J 1 base; bases outside gene matches: 7. CDR1 is MNHEY and CDR2 is SVGAGI in the germline V gene. The CDR3 spans 15 residues. CDR3 coding DNA: TGTGCCAGCAGTCAACCCAGGGGGCCGTCCTACGAGCAGTACTTC. Its translation: CASSQPRGPSYEQYF.

The chain recombines TRBV5-1 with TRBJ1-1; no clear D. This CDR3 is built from 16 residues. V was pared by 2 bases and J by 1 base, with 15 bases between. Germline V lookup: CDR1 SGHRS, CDR2 YFSETQ. CDR3 nucleotide sequence: TGCGCCAGCAGCTTTTCAGGAGGAAATAGGAACACTGAAGCTTTCTTT. It encodes CASSFSGGNRNTEAFF. Filled out from reference TRBV5-1 and TRBJ1-1, the complete variable domain reads KAGVTQTPRYLIKTRGQQVTLSCSPISGHRSVSWYQQTPGQGLQFLFEYFSETQRNKGNFPGRFSGRQFSNSRSEMNVSTLELGDSALYLCASSFSGGNRNTEAFFGQGTRLTVV.

The V and J genes are TRBV14 and TRBJ1-2; TRBD1 aligns across 7 bases. The CDR3 covers 14 residues. Trimming at V came to 5 bases and at J to 4 bases, leaving 7 bases not matched to a gene. CDR1 and CDR2 (germline): SGHDN, FVKESK. The CDR3, as DNA: TGTGCCAGCAGCGAACAGGGGCTGGCCTATGGCTACACCTTC. Its protein is CASSEQGLAYGYTF.

The chain couples TRBV28 to TRBJ2-5; 7 bases map to TRBD2. J gave up 2 bases and V 6 bases, and 12 bases lay outside the gene matches. Germline V CDR1 and CDR2: MDHEN, SYDVKM. The CDR3 extends over 16 amino acids. DNA for the CDR3: TGTGCCAGCAGCTCCGCGGGGAGGGAGGCTCAAGAGACCCAGTACTTC. Protein: CASSSAGREAQETQYF.

The gene calls are TRBV6-5 and TRBJ1-2; weak D call: TRBD1 (5 bases). Per the germline V gene, CDR1 is MNHEY and CDR2 is SVGAGI. The CDR3 has 13 residues. Deletions cut 7 bases from V and 7 bases from J, with 16 bases between. CDR3 in DNA: TGTGCCAGCAATCCCGCGGGGGTGGCTGGCTACACCTTC. Its translation is CASNPAGVAGYTF.

DNA of the CDR3: TGTGCCACCAGCAGAGATAAGGGGACTAACACTGAAGCTTTCTTT. This translates into CATSRDKGTNTEAFF. V gene TRBV15 combines with J gene TRBJ1-1; D perhaps matches TRBD1 (5 bases). Germline CDR1 LNHNV, CDR2 YYDKDF (reference sequence). V was cut by 0 bases and J by 2 bases, with 10 bases left in between. The CDR3 is 15 residues long.

The chain links TRBV7-3 to TRBJ2-1; D may be TRBD2 (6 bases). The CDR3 sequence is 19 residues long. The germline V gene has CDR1 SGHTA and CDR2 FQGTGA. Deletions cut 2 bases from V and 8 bases from J, with 28 bases between. CDR3 residues: CASSLGAGRWNGRGHEQFF. The DNA of the CDR3 is TGTGCCAGCAGCTTAGGCGCCGGCAGGTGGAACGGGAGAGGGCATGAGCAGTTCTTC.

The chain joins TRBV5-4 to TRBJ2-5; 7 nucleotides line up with TRBD1. The CDR3 runs 11 residues. Trimming took 5 bases from V and 5 from J; bases not matched to a gene: 0. Per germline, CDR1 SGHNT and CDR2 YYREEE (reference sequence). The CDR3 DNA follows: TGTGCCAGCAGACAGGGGGAGACCCAGTACTTC. This sequence encodes CASRQGETQYF.

This clone was counted at least ten times. The gene calls are TRBV9 and TRBJ1-2, with a tentative D call TRBD1 (6 bases). Germline CDR1 and CDR2: SGDLS and YYNGEE. The length of the CDR3 is 14 residues. V lost 0 bases and J 0 bases, leaving 6 bases between the germline ends. The CDR3 here is CASSVGTANYGYTF. The CDR3 DNA is TGTGCCAGCAGCGTAGGGACAGCTAACTATGGCTACACCTTC. Based on the CDR3 plus reference TRBV9 and TRBJ1-2, the full variable domain is DSGVTQTPKHLITATGQRVTLRCSPRSGDLSVYWYQQSLDQGLQFLIQYYNGEERAKGNILERFSAQQFPDLHSELNLSSLELGDSALYFCASSVGTANYGYTFGSGTRLTVV.

The rearrangement links TRBV6-5 to TRBJ1-6, with TRBD1 matching 7 bases. This CDR3 contains 14 residues. The V gene end was trimmed by 4 bases and the J gene end by 10 bases; junction bases not matched to a gene: 7. In germline, CDR1 is MNHEY, CDR2 SVGAGI. This CDR3 is CASSFDREVSPLHF. The CDR3 DNA sequence: TGTGCCAGCAGTTTTGACAGGGAGGTCTCACCCCTCCACTTT.

The CDR3 spells CASSARDRFYTF. The CDR3 DNA reads TGTGCCAGCAGTGCCCGGGACAGATTCTACACCTTC. The chain couples TRBV28 to TRBJ1-2, with 7 bases that match TRBD1. This CDR3 comprises 12 residues. Trimming at V came to 5 bases and at J to 10 bases, leaving 7 bases not matched to a gene. Germline CDR1 MDHEN, CDR2 SYDVKM.

This chain connects TRBV7-9 to TRBJ1-4; D gene uncertain. V shed 2 bases and J shed 6 bases, with 10 bases lying between them. Germline CDR1 and CDR2: SEHNR and FQNEAQ (reference sequence). CDR3 length equals 14 residues. The DNA for the CDR3 is TGTGCCAGCAGCTTAAGTCTGGCGGATGAAAAACTGTTTTTT. The encoded protein is CASSLSLADEKLFF. The full variable domain, rest sourced from reference TRBV7-9 and TRBJ1-4, is DTGVSQNPRHKITKRGQNVTFRCDPISEHNRLYWYRQTLGQGPEFLTYFQNEAQLEKSRLLSDRFSAERPKGSFSTLEIQRTEQGDSAMYLCASSLSLADEKLFFGSGTQLSVL.

The rearrangement joins TRBV30 to TRBJ2-7; tentative D call: TRBD2 (7 bases). Trimming took off 5 bases at V and 5 bases at J, with 16 bases between the two ends. This CDR3 spans 13 amino acids. Germline V gives CDR1 GTSNPN, CDR2 SVGIG (reference sequence). The CDR3 nucleotides are TGTGCCTGGTCCGTGCGGGGGCGGGACGAGCAGTACTTC. It encodes CAWSVRGRDEQYF.

This clone has more than one count but fewer than ten. The chain is built from TRBV5-1 and TRBJ1-6; TRBD1 matches at 11 bases. The CDR3 sequence is 17 residues long. V lost 4 bases to trimming and J lost 0 bases; unmatched junction nucleotides: 3. CDR1 and CDR2 from the germline V gene are SGHRS and YFSETQ. The CDR3 loop reads CASSTGTGGSYNSPLHF. The DNA of the CDR3 is TGCGCCAGCAGCACCGGGACAGGGGGCTCCTATAATTCACCCCTCCACTTT.

The V and J genes are TRBV4-1 and TRBJ2-7; possibly TRBD2 for D (5 bases). Germline V gene sequence: CDR1 MGHRA, CDR2 YSYEKL. The V and J ends lost 4 bases and 4 bases respectively, with 14 bases between them. The CDR3 runs 14 residues. The CDR3 region is CASSPPGRGYEQYF. The CDR3 DNA sequence: TGCGCCAGCAGCCCCCCAGGCCGAGGGTACGAGCAGTACTTC.

This clone was counted once. This sequence joins TRBV3-1 (or the pseudogene TRBV3-2) and TRBJ1-5; 9 bases map to TRBD1. The V gene's germline CDR1 is LGHDT and CDR2 YNNKEL (reference sequence). The CDR3 length is 15 residues. J was trimmed by 7 bases and V by 5 bases; bases with no gene match: 9. The CDR3: CASSATGGASQPQHF. CDR3 DNA: TGTGCCAGCAGCGCTACAGGGGGCGCGAGCCAGCCCCAGCATTTT.

The CDR3 region has the DNA TGTGCCAGCAGTGAAACTTATGGCTACACCTTC. This encodes CASSETYGYTF. The rearrangement uses TRBV2 and TRBJ1-2; no clear D gene. The CDR3 has 11 residues. Deletions cut 2 bases from V and 5 bases from J, with 3 bases between. Germline loops: CDR1 SNHLY, CDR2 FYNNEI. Drawing the rest from reference TRBV2 and TRBJ1-2, the complete variable domain is EPEVTQTPSHQVTQMGQEVILRCVPISNHLYFYWYRQILGQKVEFLVSFYNNEISEKSEIFDDQFSVERPDGSNFTLKIRSTKLEDSAMYFCASSETYGYTFGSGTRLTVV.